The sequence of this T cell receptor beta chain was determined in a study of glioma-infiltrating T cells after dendritic cell vaccination. Profiling relied on immunoSEQ multiplex PCR, and the TCRdb table lists in-frame clones only, not all of them. Of about 73,000 clones listed, roughly 87% were seen once; the top ten hold under 2.5%. Study-level points and caveats: Few patients contributed both blood and tumor specimens.

As concerns this clone: Antigen unknown.

The origin of this receptor is a human donor with glioblastoma. Source: blood, taken before dendritic cell vaccination.

The CDR3 DNA is TGTGCCAGCGGGGGACTTAGCGGCCGCATCAATCTAAATTACGAGCAGTACGTC. Its protein is CASGGLSGRINLNYEQYV. The chain carries TRBV9 and TRBJ2-7, with D possibly matching TRBD2 (6 bases). CDR3 length: 18 amino acids. V was shortened by 7 bases and J by 4 bases, with 30 bases between the two germline ends. Germline V CDR1 and CDR2: SGDLS, YYNGEE.